Sequencing of this T cell receptor (beta chain) was carried out in a study of human T cells and chemical hapten exposure. As for the study in general: Across its approximately 25 weeks, the study gave patients weekly diphenylcyclopropenone doses to the scalp. Recorded diagnoses among the mostly female patients were alopecia areata, totalis or universalis.

Described time point: patch test 3, about 24 weeks after DPC sensitization. Treatment here: therapeutic diphenylcyclopropenone sensitization with weekly scalp DPC. Each CDR3 protein is one row after TCRdb ran MiXCR on the RACE reads. The repertoire holds 85,000 to 100,000 distinct CDR3 sequences, with 25% to 35% as singletons. Trimming took 6 bases from V and 2 from J, leaving 21 bases between them. The CDR3 runs 16 residues. Germline assignment: CDR1 DFQATT and CDR2 SNEGSKA (reference sequence). A word on this clonotype: The conserved phenylalanine or tryptophan is not found at the CDR3 terminus, so this likely reflects a read error.

The sequencing here drew on whole blood, taken in connection with sensitization to the hapten diphenylcyclopropenone (DPC). The rearrangement joins TRBV20-1 to TRBJ2-3; a weak D match, TRBD2 (5 bases). The clonotype was recovered from a man aged 40-49 years with alopecia areata. Some clones in this sample may be carry-over from other donors' samples. The CDR3 coding sequence is TGCAGTGCCCCTCCCGCTTCTAGCCATTTCACAGATACGCAGTATTTG. Its translation: CSAPPASSHFTDTQYL.